The present T cell receptor beta chain was sequenced within a study of cytomegalovirus exposure and HLA in healthy donors. Whole-study results and caveats: Specificity for CMV antigens was confirmed in vitro for a few of the CMV-associated chains. Earlier results showed most TCR beta V segments being productive about 87% or about 30% of the time. Evidence from a later analysis indicated that most CMV-associated TCR beta chains looked HLA-restricted.

Primers for the PCR totalled 60 Vbeta and 13 Jbeta. TCRdb's table, derived via immunoSEQ multiplex PCR, lists solely in-frame clones and lacks some. The sample yields about 160,000 clones, approximately 81% seen once. Notes on this clone: What it recognizes is unknown.

The TCR comes from a man in his fifties in good health and CMV-seropositive. The sequenced sample consisted of PBMCs.

The CDR3 region has the DNA TGTGCCAGCGCCTGGGGGGTGGGCACTGAAGCTTTCTTT. Translation: CASAWGVGTEAFF. This chain uses TRBV6-5 with TRBJ1-1; D is possibly TRBD1 (5 bases). V was shortened by 8 bases and J by 4 bases, with 14 bases between the two germline ends. CDR1 is MNHEY, CDR2 SVGAGI, per germline. The CDR3 consists of 13 residues.